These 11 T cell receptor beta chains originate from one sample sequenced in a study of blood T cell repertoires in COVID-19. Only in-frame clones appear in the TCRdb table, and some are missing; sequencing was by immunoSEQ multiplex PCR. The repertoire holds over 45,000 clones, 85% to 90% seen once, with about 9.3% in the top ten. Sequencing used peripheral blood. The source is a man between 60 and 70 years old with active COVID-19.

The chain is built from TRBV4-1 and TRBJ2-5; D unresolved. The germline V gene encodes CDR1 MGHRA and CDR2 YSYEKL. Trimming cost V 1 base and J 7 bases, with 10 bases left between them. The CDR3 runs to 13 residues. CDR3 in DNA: TGCGCCAGCAGCCAAGTGATATCAGGGACCCAGTACTTC. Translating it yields CASSQVISGTQYF.

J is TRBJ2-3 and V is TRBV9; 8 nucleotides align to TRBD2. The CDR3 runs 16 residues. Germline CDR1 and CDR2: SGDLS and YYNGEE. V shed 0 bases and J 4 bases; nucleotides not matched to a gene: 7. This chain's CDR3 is CASSVGGAGVADTQYF. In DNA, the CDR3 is TGTGCCAGCAGCGTAGGAGGAGCGGGAGTAGCAGATACGCAGTATTTT.

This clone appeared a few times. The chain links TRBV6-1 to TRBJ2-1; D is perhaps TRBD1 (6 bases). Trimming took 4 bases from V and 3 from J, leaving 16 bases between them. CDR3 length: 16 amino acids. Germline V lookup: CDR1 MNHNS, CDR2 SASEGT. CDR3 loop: CASSGVDRSHYNEQFF. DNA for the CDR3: TGTGCCAGCAGTGGCGTAGACAGGTCTCACTACAATGAGCAGTTCTTC.

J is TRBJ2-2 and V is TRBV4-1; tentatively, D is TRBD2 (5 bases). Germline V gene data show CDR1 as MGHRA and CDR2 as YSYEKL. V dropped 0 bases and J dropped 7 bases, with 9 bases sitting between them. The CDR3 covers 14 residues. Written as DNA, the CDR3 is TGCGCCAGCAGCCAAGATCGGGGTGTCGGGGAGCTGTTTTTT. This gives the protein CASSQDRGVGELFF.

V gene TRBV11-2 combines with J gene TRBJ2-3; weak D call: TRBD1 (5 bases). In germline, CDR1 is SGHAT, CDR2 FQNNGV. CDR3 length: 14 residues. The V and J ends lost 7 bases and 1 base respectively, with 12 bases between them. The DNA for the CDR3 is TGTGCCAGCACCCAGGGTTGGGGCACAGATACGCAGTATTTT. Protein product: CASTQGWGTDTQYF.

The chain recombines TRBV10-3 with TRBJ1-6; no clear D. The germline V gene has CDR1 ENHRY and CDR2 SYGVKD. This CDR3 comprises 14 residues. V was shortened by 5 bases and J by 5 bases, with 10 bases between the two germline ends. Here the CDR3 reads CAISSVANNSPLHF. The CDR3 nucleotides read TGTGCCATCAGTTCAGTGGCAAATAATTCACCCCTCCACTTT.

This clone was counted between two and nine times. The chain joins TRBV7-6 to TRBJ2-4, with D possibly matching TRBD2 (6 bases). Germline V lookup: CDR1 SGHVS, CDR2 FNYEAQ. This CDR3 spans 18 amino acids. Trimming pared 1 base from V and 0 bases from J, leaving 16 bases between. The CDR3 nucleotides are TGTGCCAGCAGCTTAGGGCCTGCGCGGGGCGCAGCCAAAAACATTCAGTACTTC. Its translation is CASSLGPARGAAKNIQYF.

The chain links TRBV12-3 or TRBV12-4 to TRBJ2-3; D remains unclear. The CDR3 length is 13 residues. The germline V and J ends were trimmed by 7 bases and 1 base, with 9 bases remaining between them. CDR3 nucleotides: TGTGCCAGCACCCCGTCCGGCACAGATACGCAGTATTTT. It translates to CASTPSGTDTQYF.

The CDR3 coding sequence is TGTGCCACCAGCAGACCTTACAGGGACGAGCAGTACTTC. It yields the protein CATSRPYRDEQYF. This chain links TRBV15 with TRBJ2-7, with D possibly being TRBD1 (6 bases). The germline V gene encodes CDR1 LNHNV and CDR2 YYDKDF (reference sequence). CDR3 length equals 13 residues. V shed 2 bases and J shed 5 bases, with 10 bases lying between them.

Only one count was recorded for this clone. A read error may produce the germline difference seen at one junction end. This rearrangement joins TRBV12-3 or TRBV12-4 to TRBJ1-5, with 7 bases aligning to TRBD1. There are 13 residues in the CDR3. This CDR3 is CASSLNIGGGQDF. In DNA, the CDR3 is TGTGCCAGCAGTTTAAATATTGGGGGCGGACAGGATTTT.

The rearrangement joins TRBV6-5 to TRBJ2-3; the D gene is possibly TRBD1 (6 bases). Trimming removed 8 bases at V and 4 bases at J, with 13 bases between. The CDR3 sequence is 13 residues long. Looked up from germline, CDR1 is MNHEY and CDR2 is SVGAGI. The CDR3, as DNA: TGTGCCAGCCTGGGGGCAGGGCCAGATACGCAGTATTTT. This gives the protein CASLGAGPDTQYF.